The text below deals with one TCR beta chain. This record comes from a study of blood T cell repertoires in COVID-19. Clones were sequenced by immunoSEQ multiplex PCR, and TCRdb holds only the in-frame ones, with some missing. This table has 75,000 to 100,000 clones, less than 90% appearing once. This CDR3 region has 14 residues. The germline V gene has CDR1 LGHNA and CDR2 YSLEER. Trimming removed 1 base from V and 5 bases from J, with 8 bases in between. The clonotype was recovered from a human donor in a cohort sampled during active COVID-19. Sequencing was carried out using peripheral blood. This chain connects TRBV4-3 to TRBJ1-4; a possible D gene is TRBD1 (6 bases). In nucleotides, the CDR3 is TGCGCCAGCAGCCAAGGGACAGAGAATGAAAAACTGTTTTTT. Encoded protein: CASSQGTENEKLFF.